This T cell receptor beta chain was profiled in a study of T cell changes during pregnancy in multiple sclerosis. This clone was observed once. Profiled with immunoSEQ multiplex PCR; TCRdb holds only in-frame clones, not every one. Here the sample spans 10,000 to 12,000 clones, about 89% being singletons. The TCR originated in a female donor in good health, enrolled as a control in a pregnancy study. The sequenced sample was CD8+ T cells from peripheral blood mononuclear cells, obtained in the first trimester of pregnancy.

As DNA, the CDR3 is TGTGCCAGCAGTTACCAGATGGACAGTTCACCCCTCCACTTT. Translated, it gives CASSYQMDSSPLHF. The J gene is TRBJ1-6, the V gene TRBV6-5, with D tentatively TRBD1 (6 bases). Germline values: CDR1 MNHEY, CDR2 SVGAGI. The CDR3 length is 14 residues. The ends were cut back, 2 bases at V and 9 bases at J, with 11 bases in the middle.